Listed below are T cell receptor beta chains from one sample, sequenced in a study of blood T cell repertoires in COVID-19. TCRdb keeps only in-frame clones here, not all; method: immunoSEQ multiplex PCR. Of 110,000 to 150,000 clones in the sample, more than 80% were seen once. The sample was PBMCs or T cells enriched from blood (not recorded which). The source of these receptors is a man aged 50 or older who had recovered from COVID-19. CDR3s include the opening cysteine and the closing phenylalanine or tryptophan. The D gene is left open where the match is weak. For some rows the clone size is stated as once, few or many, or as a class when expanded; others skip it.

D	size	J	V	length	DNA	CDR3
NA	NA	TRBJ2-7	TRBV28	14	TGTGCCAGCAGTTTATTGGGGCACAACTACGAGCAGTACTTC	CASSLLGHNYEQYF
TRBD2	NA	TRBJ2-7	TRBV9	16	TGTGCCAGCAGCCGAGCAACCGGGACTAGCGTCTACGAGCAGTACTTC	CASSRATGTSVYEQYF
NA	NA	TRBJ1-1	TRBV4-2	15	TGTGCCAGCAGCCAAACCGGGGGTCGGGCCACTGAAGCTTTCTTT	CASSQTGGRATEAFF
TRBD1	few	TRBJ2-7	TRBV27	14	TGTGCCAGCAGTTCCGGGACAGGGGGTTTGAGGCAGTACTTC	CASSSGTGGLRQYF
TRBD1	NA	TRBJ2-5	TRBV7-6	15	TGTGCCAGCAGCTTAGCTCGGACAGGGGAGGAGACCCAGTACTTC	CASSLARTGEETQYF
TRBD2	NA	TRBJ2-3	TRBV5-4	14	TGTGCCAGCAGCTTGTCGGGGGGAACGGATACGCAGTATTTT	CASSLSGGTDTQYF
TRBD1	NA	TRBJ2-1	TRBV5-1	20	TGCGCCAGCAGCTCGCCCCGGACAGGAAAATTAGATAGCTCCTACAATGAGCAGTTCTTC	CASSSPRTGKLDSSYNEQFF
NA	NA	TRBJ1-6	TRBV9	15	TGTGCCAGCAGCGTATCTCTCACAGGGAATTCACCCCTCCACTTT	CASSVSLTGNSPLHF
TRBD1	once	TRBJ1-4	TRBV7-2	15	TGTGCCAGCAGCCCATCTGGGACAGGGACCCAAAAACTGTTTTTT	CASSPSGTGTQKLFF
NA	NA	TRBJ2-1	TRBV9	16	TGTGCCAGCAGCGAACGGAGTTCCAGCTCCTACAATGAGCAGTTCTTC	CASSERSSSSYNEQFF
NA	few	TRBJ1-6	TRBV7-2	14	TGTGCCAGCAGCTCATACGGACGGGGTGGGACCCTCCACTTT	CASSSYGRGGTLHF
TRBD2	NA	TRBJ2-7	TRBV15	15	TGTGCCACCAGCAGAGATAGCGGGAGCGAGTACGAGCAGTACTTC	CATSRDSGSEYEQYF
NA	NA	TRBJ1-2	TRBV7-9	14	TGTGCCAGCAGCTTAGCTTCAGGGAACTATGGCTACACCTTC	CASSLASGNYGYTF
NA	NA	TRBJ2-1	TRBV7-3	13	TGTGCCAGCAGTTGGGACACTTACAATGAGCAGTTCTTC	CASSWDTYNEQFF
TRBD1	NA	TRBJ2-7	TRBV5-4	15	TGTGCCAGCAGCTTACCGGGACAGGGGGTTTACGAGCAGTACTTC	CASSLPGQGVYEQYF
NA	NA	TRBJ2-5	TRBV6-5	15	TGTGCCAGCAGTAAGGTCCCGCCGGGTAGAGAGACCCAGTACTTC	CASSKVPPGRETQYF
TRBD1	NA	TRBJ1-2	TRBV5-6	14	TGTGCCAGCAGCCCTAGGAGGGGGCCAGGTGGCTACACCTTC	CASSPRRGPGGYTF
TRBD1	NA	TRBJ2-6	TRBV5-1	16	TGCGCCAGCAGCACGGGACAGCCCTCTGGGGCCAACGTCCTGACTTTC	CASSTGQPSGANVLTF
NA	NA	TRBJ2-2	TRBV11-3	14	TGTGCCAGCAGCTTAGATTCGAGGGCCGGGGAGCTGTTTTTT	CASSLDSRAGELFF
TRBD1	once	TRBJ1-4	TRBV5-1	17	TGCGCCAGCAGCAACCGGGACAGGAGCGCAACTAATGAAAAACTGTTTTTT	CASSNRDRSATNEKLFF
TRBD1	NA	TRBJ1-2	TRBV7-8	15	TGTGCCAGCAGCCTAATAGGGGGACAGGGGTATGGCTACACCTTC	CASSLIGGQGYGYTF
NA	NA	TRBJ1-5	TRBV5-8	13	TGTGCCAGCAGCTTGGACAGGACGCAGCCCCAGCATTTT	CASSLDRTQPQHF
TRBD1	NA	TRBJ1-3	TRBV7-2	15	TGTGCCAGCAGCCTCGGGACAGGGTTCGGAAACACCATATATTTT	CASSLGTGFGNTIYF
TRBD1	NA	TRBJ1-2	TRBV28	19	TGTGCCAGCAGTCTTCTGGGGACAGCGAAAGGTGGAGCTAACTATGGCTACACCTTC	CASSLLGTAKGGANYGYTF
NA	NA	TRBJ2-5	TRBV5-4	15	TGTGCCAGCAGCTTCCCGTCCGGGAAACAAGAGACCCAGTACTTC	CASSFPSGKQETQYF
NA	NA	TRBJ1-2	TRBV28	12	TGTGCCAGCAGTAGAGGACAGTATGGCTACACCTTC	CASSRGQYGYTF
NA	NA	TRBJ2-1	TRBV29-1	13	TGCAGCGTTGTTCACCGCATGACTGATCTTGCGTTCTTC	CSVVHRMTDLAFF
NA	NA	TRBJ2-7	TRBV5-1	13	TGCGCCAGCAGCTCACAGGTGGGCTACGAGCAGTACTTC	CASSSQVGYEQYF
TRBD2	NA	TRBJ2-1	TRBV6-5	14	TGTGCCAGCGGGACTAGCGGATCCTACAATGAGCAGTTCTTC	CASGTSGSYNEQFF
TRBD2	NA	TRBJ2-3	TRBV7-2	15	TGTGCCAGCAGCTTAGGCGGGGGGGCGGTAGATACGCAGTATTTT	CASSLGGGAVDTQYF
NA	NA	TRBJ1-5	TRBV7-3	13	TGTGCCAGCAGCTTATATCGCAATCAGCCCCAGCATTTT	CASSLYRNQPQHF
TRBD2	NA	TRBJ2-5	TRBV19	15	TGTGCCAGTAGTGGGATAGCGGGCAACCAAGAGACCCAGTACTTC	CASSGIAGNQETQYF
NA	NA	TRBJ1-1	TRBV5-1	14	TGCGCCAGCAGCTTGGAGAGCCGGGGGACTGAAGCTTTCTTT	CASSLESRGTEAFF
TRBD2	once	TRBJ2-3	TRBV5-4	16	TGTGCCAGCAGCCCAGCGGGGGGCGGGACCACAGATACGCAGTATTTT	CASSPAGGGTTDTQYF
TRBD1	once	TRBJ1-5	TRBV16	16	TGTGCCAGCAGCCCCCAGTCTGGGACAGGGAATCAGCCCCAGCATTTT	CASSPQSGTGNQPQHF
TRBD1	NA	TRBJ1-2	TRBV7-9	14	TGTGCCAGCAGCTTAGACAGGGGGCCCTATGGCTACACCTTC	CASSLDRGPYGYTF
TRBD1	few	TRBJ1-2	TRBV24-1	15	TGTGCCACCAGTGATGCGGGACAGGCTAACTATGGCTACACCTTC	CATSDAGQANYGYTF
NA	NA	TRBJ2-4	TRBV3-1/TRBV3-2	16	TGTGCCAGCAGCCAAGATTTCACTGAAGCCAAAAACATTCAGTACTTC	CASSQDFTEAKNIQYF
TRBD1	NA	TRBJ2-1	TRBV28	15	TGTGCCAGCAGTGGGAAGGGACAGGGTTACAATGAGCAGTTCTTC	CASSGKGQGYNEQFF
TRBD2	NA	TRBJ2-3	TRBV7-3	15	TGTGCCAGCAGCTTAGAGGGCGGGAGTGGGGATACGCAGTATTTT	CASSLEGGSGDTQYF
TRBD1	once	TRBJ1-6	TRBV7-2	14	TGTGCCAGCAAACCCAGGGGGTATAATTCACCCCTCCACTTT	CASKPRGYNSPLHF
NA	once	TRBJ2-2	TRBV7-9	12	TGTGCCAGCAGCCTGGCCACCGGGGAGCTGTTTTTT	CASSLATGELFF
TRBD1	NA	TRBJ1-6	TRBV7-3	14	TGTGCCAGCAGCTCGGGACAGGATAATTCACCCCTCCACTTT	CASSSGQDNSPLHF
TRBD2	NA	TRBJ2-3	TRBV14	17	TGTGCCAGCAGCCCCCTGGGACTAGCTTTGGCCCCAGATACGCAGTATTTT	CASSPLGLALAPDTQYF
NA	NA	TRBJ2-4	TRBV6-5	13	TGTGCCAGCAAGGGGTTAGCCAAAAACATTCAGTACTTC	CASKGLAKNIQYF
NA	few	TRBJ2-7	TRBV7-8	14	TGTGCCAGCAGCGACCCACAGGGATCCTACGAGCAGTACTTC	CASSDPQGSYEQYF
TRBD2	NA	TRBJ2-2	TRBV28	12	TGTGCCTCGGGGACTAGTGCCGGGGAGCTGTTTTTT	CASGTSAGELFF
TRBD1	NA	TRBJ1-2	TRBV7-2	15	TGTGCCAGCAGCCTAGATTGGGACAGAATCTATGGCTACACCTTC	CASSLDWDRIYGYTF